The present T cell receptor (beta chain) was sequenced within a study of CXCR3-negative and CXCR3-positive naive CD8 T cells. Each TRB cDNA library was prepared by 5' RACE (with UMI labels). For each CDR3 protein, TCRdb gives one entry from its re-call of the 5' RACE reads, without DNA. The sample table sets out 38,000 or so distinct CDR3 sequences. Study-wide results and caveats: Researchers report that CXCR3-positive naive cells carry more hydrophobic TRB CDR3s than CXCR3-negative naive cells.

As regards this clonotype: Its antigen remains unidentified.

The CDR3 runs 15 residues. The receptor was isolated from a human donor in good health. Some clones in this sample may be carry-over from other donors' samples. The sequencing sample was made of naive CXCR3- CD8+ T cells from blood. Subset indicated: CD45RO-CCR7+CD27+CD95- naive CD8+ T cells lacking CXCR3 (TNR3-). The chain is built from TRBV21-1 and TRBJ2-6. TRBV21-1 is given as a pseudogene. The CDR3 loop is CASSKCTSGANVLTF.